This T cell receptor (beta chain) was obtained from a study of blood T cell repertoires in COVID-19. The data were produced by immunoSEQ multiplex PCR, yet TCRdb's version contains in-frame clones alone and is incomplete. The sample lists some 31,000 clones; roughly 80% were seen once. Germline V gives CDR1 SGHDN, CDR2 FVKESK. Unmatched junction bases numbered 10, after V lost 2 bases and J lost 7 bases. The CDR3 runs 15 residues. The sequenced sample consisted of peripheral blood. The TCR sequence derives from a woman aged 70-85 years with active or convalescent COVID-19. The chain uses TRBV14 and TRBJ2-7; 8 bases match TRBD2. CDR3 region: CASSQNGGVRREQYF. The CDR3, as DNA: TGTGCCAGCAGCCAAAACGGGGGGGTGAGGAGGGAGCAGTACTTC. Filled out from reference TRBV14 and TRBJ2-7, the complete variable domain reads EAGVTQFPSHSVIEKGQTVTLRCDPISGHDNLYWYRRVMGKEIKFLLHFVKESKQDESGMPNNRFLAERTGGTYSTLKVQPAELEDSGVYFCASSQNGGVRREQYFGPGTRLTVT.